This T cell receptor (beta chain) was sequenced in a study of OX40 agonist ivuxolimab in advanced cancers. Study-wide results and limits: Averaged across samples, CD8+ T cells carried more expanded clones than CD4+ did. There were also nonresponders showing low normalized T-cell clonal expansion.

Produced via immunoSEQ multiplex PCR; TCRdb's table is partial and in-frame only. The sample includes 100,000 or so clones, 91% of them seen just once. This CDR3 has 15 amino acids. From germline, CDR1 is MDHEN and CDR2 SYDVKM. Trimming pared 5 bases from V and 2 bases from J, leaving 13 bases between. About this clone itself: Its antigen is unknown.

The chain carries TRBV28 and TRBJ2-4; TRBD1 or TRBD2 may be the D gene (5 bases each). The clonotype originates from an adult with an advanced solid tumor such as melanoma, head and neck, liver or kidney cancer. The sample was CD4+ or CD8+ T cells sorted from blood, taken in a trial of the OX40 agonist ivuxolimab. In nucleotides, the CDR3 is TGTGCCAGCAGTACAGGAGGAGTTTCCAAAAACATTCAGTACTTC. This codes for CASSTGGVSKNIQYF.